A single sample is the source of the 2 T cell receptor beta chains below, sequenced in a study of cytomegalovirus exposure and HLA in healthy donors. The PCR contained 60 Vbeta and 13 Jbeta primers. The assay was immunoSEQ multiplex PCR, and TCRdb's table has in-frame clones only and misses some. The sample shows roughly 100,000 clones, 75% to 85% of them seen only once. Sequenced material: PBMCs. Receptors were obtained from a man in his late teens or twenties in good health and CMV-seronegative.

The chain carries TRBV11-3 and TRBJ2-5; 7 nucleotides match TRBD2. The germline CDR1 and CDR2 sequences are SGHNT and YENEEA. Germline trimming cut 5 bases from V and 5 bases from J; bases unmatched to any gene: 8. This CDR3 contains 14 residues. CDR3 in DNA: TGTGCCAGCAGCCCTAGCGGAAGGGTGGAGACCCAGTACTTC. It codes for CASSPSGRVETQYF.

This chain links TRBV19 with TRBJ2-4; TRBD1 might be the D (6 bases). The CDR3 extends over 16 amino acids. Trimming took 4 bases from V and 0 from J, leaving 13 bases between them. Germline CDR1 and CDR2: LNHDA and SQIVND (reference sequence). The CDR3: CASSKQGALAKNIQYF. The CDR3 nucleotides read TGTGCCAGTAGTAAACAGGGCGCGCTAGCCAAAAACATTCAGTACTTC.